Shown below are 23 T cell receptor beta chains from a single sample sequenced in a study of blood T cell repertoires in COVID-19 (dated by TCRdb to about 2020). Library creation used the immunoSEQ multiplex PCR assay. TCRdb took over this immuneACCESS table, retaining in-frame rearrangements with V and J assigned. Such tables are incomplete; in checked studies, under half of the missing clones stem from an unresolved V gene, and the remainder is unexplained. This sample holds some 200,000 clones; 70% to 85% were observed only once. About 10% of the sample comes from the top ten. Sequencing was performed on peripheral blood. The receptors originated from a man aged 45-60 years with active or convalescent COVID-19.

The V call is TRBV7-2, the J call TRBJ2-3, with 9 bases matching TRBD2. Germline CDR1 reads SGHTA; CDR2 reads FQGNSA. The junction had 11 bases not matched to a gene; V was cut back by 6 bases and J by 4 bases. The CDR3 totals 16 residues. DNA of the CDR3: TGTGCCAGCAGTCCTGGGACTAGCTGGAGCGCAGATACGCAGTATTTT. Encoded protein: CASSPGTSWSADTQYF.

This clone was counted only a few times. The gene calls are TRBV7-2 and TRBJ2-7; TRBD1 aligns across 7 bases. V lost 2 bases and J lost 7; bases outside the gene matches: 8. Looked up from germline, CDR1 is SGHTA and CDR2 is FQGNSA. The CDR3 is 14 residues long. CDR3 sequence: CASSLLGGSTEQYV. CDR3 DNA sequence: TGTGCCAGCAGCTTATTAGGGGGCTCTACGGAGCAGTACGTC.

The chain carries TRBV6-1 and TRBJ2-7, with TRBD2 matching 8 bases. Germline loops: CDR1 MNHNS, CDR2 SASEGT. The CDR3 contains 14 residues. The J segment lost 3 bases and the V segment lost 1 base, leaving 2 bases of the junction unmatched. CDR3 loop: CASSEELADYEQYF. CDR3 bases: TGTGCCAGCAGTGAAGAACTAGCGGACTACGAGCAGTACTTC.

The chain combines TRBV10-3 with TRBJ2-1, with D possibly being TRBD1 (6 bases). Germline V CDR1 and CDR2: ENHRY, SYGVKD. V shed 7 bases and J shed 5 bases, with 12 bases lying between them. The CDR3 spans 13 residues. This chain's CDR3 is CAIKGEGHNEQFF. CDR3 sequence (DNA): TGTGCCATCAAGGGGGAAGGCCACAATGAGCAGTTCTTC.

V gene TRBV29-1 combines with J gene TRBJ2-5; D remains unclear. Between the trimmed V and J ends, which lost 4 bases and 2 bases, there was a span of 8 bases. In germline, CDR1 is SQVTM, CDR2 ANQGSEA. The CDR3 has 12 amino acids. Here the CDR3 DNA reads TGCAGCGTTGGCTGGCAACAAGAGACCCAGTACTTC. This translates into CSVGWQQETQYF.

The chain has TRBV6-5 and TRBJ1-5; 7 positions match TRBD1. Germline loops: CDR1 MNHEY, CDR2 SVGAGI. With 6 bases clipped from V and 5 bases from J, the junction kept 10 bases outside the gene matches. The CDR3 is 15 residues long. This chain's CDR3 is CASSLIRQGDQPQHF. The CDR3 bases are TGTGCCAGCAGCCTTATTCGACAGGGAGATCAGCCCCAGCATTTT.

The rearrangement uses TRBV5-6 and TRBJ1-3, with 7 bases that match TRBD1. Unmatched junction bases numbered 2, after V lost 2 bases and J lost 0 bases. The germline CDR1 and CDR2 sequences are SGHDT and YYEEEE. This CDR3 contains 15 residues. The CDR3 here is CASSLGGLSGNTIYF. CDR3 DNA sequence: TGTGCCAGCAGCTTAGGGGGCCTCTCTGGAAACACCATATATTTT.

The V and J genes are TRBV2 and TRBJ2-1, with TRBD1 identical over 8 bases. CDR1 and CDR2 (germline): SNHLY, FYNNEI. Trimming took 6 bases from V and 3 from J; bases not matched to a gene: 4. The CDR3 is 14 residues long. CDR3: CASSGGQGYNEQFF. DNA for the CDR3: TGTGCCAGCAGCGGCGGACAGGGCTACAATGAGCAGTTCTTC.

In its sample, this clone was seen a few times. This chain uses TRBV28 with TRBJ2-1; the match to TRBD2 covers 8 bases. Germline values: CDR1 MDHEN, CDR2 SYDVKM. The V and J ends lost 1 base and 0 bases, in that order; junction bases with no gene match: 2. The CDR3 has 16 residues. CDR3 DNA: TGTGCCAGCAGTTTATACGGGGGGGACTCCTACAATGAGCAGTTCTTC. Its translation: CASSLYGGDSYNEQFF.

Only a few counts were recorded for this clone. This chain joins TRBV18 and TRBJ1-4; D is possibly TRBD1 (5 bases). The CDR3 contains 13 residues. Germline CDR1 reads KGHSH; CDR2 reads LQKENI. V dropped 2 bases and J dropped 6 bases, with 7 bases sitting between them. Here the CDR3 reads CASSPGADEKLFF. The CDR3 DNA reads TGTGCCAGCTCACCAGGGGCGGATGAAAAACTGTTTTTT.

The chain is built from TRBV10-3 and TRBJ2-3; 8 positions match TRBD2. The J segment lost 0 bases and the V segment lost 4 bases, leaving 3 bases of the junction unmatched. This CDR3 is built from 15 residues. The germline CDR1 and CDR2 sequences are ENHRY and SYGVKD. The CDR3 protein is CAISGTSPSTDTQYF. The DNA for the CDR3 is TGTGCCATCAGTGGGACTAGCCCTAGCACAGATACGCAGTATTTT.

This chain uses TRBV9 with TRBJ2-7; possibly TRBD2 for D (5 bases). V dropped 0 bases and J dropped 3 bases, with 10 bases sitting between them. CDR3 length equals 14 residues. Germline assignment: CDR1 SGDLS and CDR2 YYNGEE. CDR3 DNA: TGTGCCAGCAGCGTAGGGGGAGCCGGCTACGAGCAGTACTTC. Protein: CASSVGGAGYEQYF.

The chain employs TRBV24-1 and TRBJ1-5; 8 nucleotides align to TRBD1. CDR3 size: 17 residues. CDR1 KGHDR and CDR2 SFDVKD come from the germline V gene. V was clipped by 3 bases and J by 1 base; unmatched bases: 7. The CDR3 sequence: CATSDPRQGASNQPQHF. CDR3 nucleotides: TGTGCCACCAGTGATCCCCGTCAGGGGGCCAGCAATCAGCCCCAGCATTTT.

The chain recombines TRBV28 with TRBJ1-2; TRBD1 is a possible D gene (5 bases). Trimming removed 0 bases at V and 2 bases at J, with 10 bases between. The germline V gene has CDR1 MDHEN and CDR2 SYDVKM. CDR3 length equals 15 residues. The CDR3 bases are TGTGCCAGCAGTTTATGGGGGGGAACCAACTATGGCTACACCTTC. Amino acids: CASSLWGGTNYGYTF.

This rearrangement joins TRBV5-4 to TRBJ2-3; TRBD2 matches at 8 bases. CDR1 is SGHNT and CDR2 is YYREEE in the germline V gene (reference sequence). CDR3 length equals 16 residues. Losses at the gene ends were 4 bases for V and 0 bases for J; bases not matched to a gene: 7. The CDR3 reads CASSDKREWSTDTQYF. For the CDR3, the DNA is TGTGCCAGCAGCGATAAGCGGGAGTGGAGCACAGATACGCAGTATTTT.

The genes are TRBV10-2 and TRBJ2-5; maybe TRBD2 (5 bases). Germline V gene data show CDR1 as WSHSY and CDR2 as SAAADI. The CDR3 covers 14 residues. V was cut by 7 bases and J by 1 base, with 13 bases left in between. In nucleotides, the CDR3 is TGCGCCAGCAAAGCGGTAATGGGCCAAGAGACCCAGTACTTC. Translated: CASKAVMGQETQYF.

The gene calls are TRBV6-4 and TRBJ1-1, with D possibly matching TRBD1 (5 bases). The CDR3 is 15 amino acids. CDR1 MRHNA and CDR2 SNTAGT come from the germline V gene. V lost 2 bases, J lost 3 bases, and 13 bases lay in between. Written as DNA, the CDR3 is TGTGCCAGCAGTGACAGGTCAGGGAGGGACACTGAAGCTTTCTTT. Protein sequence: CASSDRSGRDTEAFF.

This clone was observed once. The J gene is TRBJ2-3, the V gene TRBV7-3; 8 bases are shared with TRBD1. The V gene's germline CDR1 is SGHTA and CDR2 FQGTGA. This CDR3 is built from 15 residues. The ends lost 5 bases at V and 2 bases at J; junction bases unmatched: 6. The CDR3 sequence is CASSLRDRNTDTQYF. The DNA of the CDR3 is TGTGCCAGCAGCCTGAGGGACAGGAACACAGATACGCAGTATTTT. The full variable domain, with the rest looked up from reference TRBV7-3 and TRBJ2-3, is GAGVSQTPSNKVTEKGKYVELRCDPISGHTALYWYRQSLGQGPEFLIYFQGTGAADDSGLPNDRFFAVRPEGSVSTLKIQRTERGDSAVYLCASSLRDRNTDTQYFGPGTRLTVL.

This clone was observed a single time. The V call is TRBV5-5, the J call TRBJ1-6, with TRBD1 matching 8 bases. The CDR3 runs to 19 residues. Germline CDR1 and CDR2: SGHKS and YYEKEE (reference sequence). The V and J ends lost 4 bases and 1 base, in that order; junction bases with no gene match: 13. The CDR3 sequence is CASSPRGLAVTSYNSPLHF. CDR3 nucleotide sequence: TGTGCCAGCAGCCCCAGGGGGCTAGCCGTTACTTCCTATAATTCACCCCTCCACTTT. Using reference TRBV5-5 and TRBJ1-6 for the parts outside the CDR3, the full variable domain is DAGVTQSPTHLIKTRGQQVTLRCSPISGHKSVSWYQQVLGQGPQFIFQYYEKEERGRGNFPDRFSARQFPNYSSELNVNALLLGDSALYLCASSPRGLAVTSYNSPLHFGNGTRLTVT.

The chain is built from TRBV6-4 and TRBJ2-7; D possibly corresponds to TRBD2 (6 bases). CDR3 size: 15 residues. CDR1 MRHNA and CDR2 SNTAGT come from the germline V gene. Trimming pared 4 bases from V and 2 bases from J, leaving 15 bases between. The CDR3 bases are TGTGCCAGCAGTGCGGAAGGTAGCGGTCCCTACGAGCAGTACTTC. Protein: CASSAEGSGPYEQYF.

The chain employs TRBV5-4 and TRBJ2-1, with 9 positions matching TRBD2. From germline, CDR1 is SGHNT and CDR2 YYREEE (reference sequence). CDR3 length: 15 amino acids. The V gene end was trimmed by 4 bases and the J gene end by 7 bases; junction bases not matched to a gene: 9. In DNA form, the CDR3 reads TGTGCCAGCAGCCCCGGGGGTAGCGGGAGAAATGAGCAGTTCTTC. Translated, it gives CASSPGGSGRNEQFF. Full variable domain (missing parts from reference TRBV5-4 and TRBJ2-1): ETGVTQSPTHLIKTRGQQVTLRCSSQSGHNTVSWYQQALGQGPQFIFQYYREEENGRGNFPPRFSGLQFPNYSSELNVNALELDDSALYLCASSPGGSGRNEQFFGPGTRLTVL.

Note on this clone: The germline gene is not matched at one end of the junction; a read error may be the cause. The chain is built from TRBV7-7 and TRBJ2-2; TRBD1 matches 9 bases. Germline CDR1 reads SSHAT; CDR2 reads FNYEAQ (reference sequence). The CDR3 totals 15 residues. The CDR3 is CASSPQGAGTGELFF. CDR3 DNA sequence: TGTGCTAGCAGCCCACAGGGGGCCGGCACCGGGGAGCTGTTTTTT.

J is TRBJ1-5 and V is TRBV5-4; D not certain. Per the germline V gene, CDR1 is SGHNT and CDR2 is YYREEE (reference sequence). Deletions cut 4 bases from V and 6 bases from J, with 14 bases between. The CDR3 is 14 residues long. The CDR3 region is CASSHGGGSQPQHF. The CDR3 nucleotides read TGTGCCAGCAGCCACGGAGGCGGTAGTCAGCCCCAGCATTTT.